The following is a T cell receptor beta chain sequence with its context. This sample is drawn from a study of OX40 agonist ivuxolimab in advanced cancers. Clones were read by immunoSEQ multiplex PCR, and TCRdb kept only the in-frame ones, dropping some. Here the sample spans around 83,000 clones, about 91% being singletons. The input for sequencing was CD4+ or CD8+ T cells sorted from blood, taken in a trial of the OX40 agonist ivuxolimab. The sequence was obtained from an adult with an advanced solid tumor such as melanoma, head and neck, liver or kidney cancer.

CDR3 loop: CASSKRQEGLQETQYF. The DNA of the CDR3 is TGTGCCAGCAGCAAACGGCAGGAGGGTCTGCAAGAGACCCAGTACTTC. The V gene is TRBV21-1, the J gene TRBJ2-5; TRBD2, as called in the table, went unchecked against the DNA. TRBV21-1 is noted as a pseudogene. CDR3 length equals 16 residues.